Shown below are 25 T cell receptor beta chains from a single sample sequenced in a study of molecular identifiers for immune sequencing clone quantification (dated by TCRdb to between 2018 and 2020). To prepare the library, PCR was applied. Instrument used: Illumina HiSeq 4000. In TCRdb, the public reads were trimmed at Q25 with fastp and aligned with MiXCR, with productive beta chains retained. Rows with one shared CDR3 protein collapse into an entry with the most common genes and DNA. The sample table holds some 320,000 distinct CDR3 sequences, of which 20% to 25% were seen once. The top ten clones comprise approximately 0.8% of the sample. Sequenced material: naive CD8+ T cells from blood, with Jurkat cell RNA spiked in. The sample's cell subset or site label, decoded: FACS-sorted CD8+CD4-CCR7+CD45RA+ naive T cells. The receptor set was obtained from a human donor in good health. Some libraries in this study had Jurkat cell RNA spiked in.

About this clonotype itself: In this CDR3 the conserved last residue, phenylalanine or tryptophan, is missing, so a read error is likely. The chain employs TRBV5-3 and TRBJ2-3, with 8 bases matching TRBD2. TRBV5-3 is an open reading frame whose function is uncertain. The CDR3 spans 15 residues. CDR3 coding DNA: TGTGCCAGCAGCTTCAGCGGGAGTAGTGGGGATACGCAGTATCTT. Translating gives CASSFSGSSGDTQYL.

This clonotype has just a few counts. The chain recombines TRBV4-1 with TRBJ1-1, with D maybe TRBD1 (5 bases). The CDR3 loop spans 14 amino acids. CDR1 is MGHRA and CDR2 is YSYEKL in the germline V gene. Trimming took 1 base from V and 6 from J, leaving 12 bases between them. Written as DNA, the CDR3 is TGCGCCAGCAGCCAAGCGTGGGGGAAATCTGAAGCTTTCTTT. Translation gives CASSQAWGKSEAFF.

Notes on this clonotype: Given a much more abundant clone one base away, this may be a read error. The rearrangement uses TRBV5-1 and TRBJ1-4, with unresolved D. The CDR3 covers 16 residues. V shed 0 bases and J shed 3 bases, with 12 bases lying between them. CDR1 and CDR2 from the germline V gene are SGHRS and YFSETQ. The CDR3 is CASSLAVGASNEKLFF. The CDR3 DNA reads as TGCGCCAGCAGCTTGGCTGTGGGTGCGTCTAATGAAAAACTGTTTTTT.

The table lists this clonotype with many counts. The chain uses TRBV29-1 and TRBJ2-7; TRBD1 is a possible D gene (6 bases). The CDR3 runs to 13 residues. Deletions cut 6 bases from V and 0 bases from J, with 12 bases between. In germline, CDR1 is SQVTM, CDR2 ANQGSEA. The CDR3 reads CSVVKTGSYEQYF. The CDR3 DNA is TGCAGCGTGGTAAAGACAGGCTCCTACGAGCAGTACTTC.

Comment on this clonotype: A read error may produce the germline difference seen at one junction end. The chain combines TRBV28 with TRBJ1-3; TRBD1 aligns across 8 bases. The CDR3 extends over 16 amino acids. Germline CDR1 and CDR2: MDHEN and SYDVKM. The CDR3 spells CASSFGQGFNGNTTYF. CDR3 DNA: TGTGCCAGCAGTTTCGGACAGGGTTTTAATGGAAACACCACATATTTT.

To note about this clonotype: A clone one base away is much larger, so this may be a read error. This rearrangement joins TRBV19 to TRBJ2-6; no definite D call. The CDR3 length is 12 residues. Germline assignment: CDR1 LNHDA and CDR2 SQIVND (reference sequence). CDR3 sequence reads: CASVSGVNVLTF. The CDR3 DNA follows: TGTGCCAGTGTCTCTGGGGTCAACGTCCTGACTTTC.

This clonotype has a count of ten or more. CDR3: CASSQAGGREQYF. The CDR3 DNA follows: TGCGCCAGCAGCCAAGCGGGGGGGCGCGAGCAGTACTTC. This sequence joins TRBV4-1 and TRBJ2-7, with TRBD2 matching 8 bases. V was clipped by 1 base and J by 6 bases; unmatched bases: 2. Per the germline V gene, CDR1 is MGHRA and CDR2 is YSYEKL. The CDR3 contains 13 residues.

This clonotype was seen ten or more times. The J gene is TRBJ2-1, the V gene TRBV10-3; unclear D gene. CDR3 length: 13 amino acids. Germline V gene lookup returns CDR1 ENHRY and CDR2 SYGVKD. Trimming took 4 bases from V and 2 from J, leaving 6 bases between them. The CDR3 DNA follows: TGTGCCATCAGTGCCCAGGCCTACAATGAGCAGTTCTTC. Translating it yields CAISAQAYNEQFF.

This clonotype was recorded a few times. The J gene is TRBJ1-5, the V gene TRBV30; D not certain. This CDR3 contains 12 residues. The germline gives CDR1 GTSNPN, CDR2 SVGIG (reference sequence). Trimming cost V 2 bases and J 0 bases, with 2 bases left between them. CDR3 sequence reads: CAWSNSNQPQHF. The DNA for the CDR3 is TGTGCCTGGAGTAATAGCAATCAGCCCCAGCATTTT. Based on the CDR3 plus reference TRBV30 and TRBJ1-5, the full variable domain is SQTIHQWPATLVQPVGSPLSLECTVEGTSNPNLYWYRQAAGRGLQLLFYSVGIGQISSEVPQNLSASRPQDRQFILSSKKLLLSDSGFYLCAWSNSNQPQHFGDGTRLSIL.

This clonotype was counted many times. J is TRBJ2-7 and V is TRBV7-9, with 7 bases identical to TRBD1. After removal of 5 bases from V and 2 bases from J, the junction contained 9 bases not matched to a gene. Germline V CDR1 and CDR2: SEHNR, FQNEAQ (reference sequence). The CDR3 has 15 amino acids. The CDR3 here is CASSLIGDRAYEQYF. The CDR3 DNA reads as TGTGCCAGCAGCCTAATCGGGGACAGAGCCTACGAGCAGTACTTC.

About this clonotype itself: With a much larger clone just one base away, this may be a read error. The V gene is TRBV4-2, the J gene TRBJ2-3; unclear D gene. From germline, CDR1 is LGHNA and CDR2 YNFKEQ. The CDR3 covers 16 residues. The CDR3 region is CAGSQDQSDNGDTQYF. In nucleotides, the CDR3 is TGTGCCGGCAGCCAAGATCAATCTGACAACGGCGATACGCAGTATTTT.

The rearrangement uses TRBV27 and TRBJ2-7; unclear D gene. Germline CDR1 MNHEY, CDR2 SMNVEV (reference sequence). This CDR3 is 13 amino acids long. The V and J ends lost 10 bases and 1 base respectively, with 14 bases between them. The DNA for the CDR3 is TGTGCCACCTCCGCGGAGTCATCCTACGAGCAGTACTTC. It translates to CATSAESSYEQYF.

V is TRBV23-1 and J is TRBJ1-6; no definite D call. TRBV23-1 is treated as an ORF (open reading frame) with a function not yet certain. The CDR3 sequence is 17 residues long. Trimming shortened V by 0 bases and J by 1 base, and 10 bases separated the two germline ends. The DNA for the CDR3 is TGCGCCAGCAGTCAATCTCCGGGCATTTCCTATAATTCACCCCTCCACTTT. Its protein product is CASSQSPGISYNSPLHF.

In this sample, this clonotype turned up many times. The CDR3 sequence: CASSLILAGPGGDTQYF. The DNA for the CDR3 is TGTGCCAGCAGCTTAATTCTAGCGGGACCGGGGGGAGATACGCAGTATTTT. The V and J genes are TRBV7-2 and TRBJ2-3; TRBD2 aligns across 9 bases. J lost 5 bases, V lost 2 bases, and 11 bases had no gene match. This CDR3 is built from 17 residues. Germline assignment: CDR1 SGHTA and CDR2 FQGNSA.

This clonotype was seen ten or more times. The chain uses TRBV25-1 and TRBJ1-2, with D possibly TRBD1 on 5 matching bases. There are 14 residues in the CDR3. Germline values: CDR1 MGHDK, CDR2 SYGVNS. The ends were cut back, 4 bases at V and 3 bases at J, with 12 bases in the middle. The CDR3 region is CASSGPGTYYGYTF. The CDR3 DNA is TGTGCCAGCAGTGGTCCCGGGACCTACTATGGCTACACCTTC.

This clonotype was observed at least ten times. The chain recombines TRBV9 with TRBJ2-1; D not resolved. Trimming pared 0 bases from V and 0 bases from J, leaving 13 bases between. This CDR3 spans 17 amino acids. Germline assignment: CDR1 SGDLS and CDR2 YYNGEE. CDR3 sequence (DNA): TGTGCCAGCAGCGTAGATCCCCTCTTGGGCTCCTACAATGAGCAGTTCTTC. As protein: CASSVDPLLGSYNEQFF. The full variable domain, with the rest looked up from reference TRBV9 and TRBJ2-1, is DSGVTQTPKHLITATGQRVTLRCSPRSGDLSVYWYQQSLDQGLQFLIQYYNGEERAKGNILERFSAQQFPDLHSELNLSSLELGDSALYFCASSVDPLLGSYNEQFFGPGTRLTVL.

In its sample, this clonotype was seen many times. The chain uses TRBV4-3 and TRBJ2-1; 8 bases map to TRBD1. Trimming at V came to 0 bases and at J to 1 base, leaving 2 bases not matched to a gene. Germline V gives CDR1 LGHNA, CDR2 YSLEER. The CDR3 extends over 16 amino acids. CDR3 residues: CASSQDDRGSYNEQFF. CDR3 nucleotides: TGCGCCAGCAGCCAAGATGACAGGGGATCCTACAATGAGCAGTTCTTC.

This clonotype was detected a few times. The V call is TRBV16, the J call TRBJ1-1; possibly TRBD1 for D (6 bases). Deletions cut 0 bases from V and 5 bases from J, with 13 bases between. The germline gives CDR1 KGHSY, CDR2 FQNENV. This CDR3 is 15 amino acids long. The CDR3 sequence: CASSQSAQGGTEAFF. DNA of the CDR3: TGTGCCAGCAGCCAATCTGCACAGGGAGGGACTGAAGCTTTCTTT. The entire variable domain, with the rest obtained from reference TRBV16 and TRBJ1-1, is as follows: GEEVAQTPKHLVRGEGQKAKLYCAPIKGHSYVFWYQQVLKNEFKFLISFQNENVFDETGMPKERFSAKCLPNSPCSLEIQATKLEDSAVYFCASSQSAQGGTEAFFGQGTRLTVV.

This clonotype was observed many times. The chain links TRBV7-2 to TRBJ2-5, with a tentative D call TRBD2 (6 bases). The germline CDR1 and CDR2 sequences are SGHTA and FQGNSA. V was shortened by 5 bases and J by 5 bases, with 18 bases between the two germline ends. This CDR3 region has 15 residues. Here the CDR3 DNA reads TGTGCCAGCAGCCCCTTAGCGGCGGGCGGGGAGACCCAGTACTTC. This translates into CASSPLAAGGETQYF. The entire variable domain, with the rest obtained from reference TRBV7-2 and TRBJ2-5, is as follows: GAGVSQSPSNKVTEKGKDVELRCDPISGHTALYWYRQSLGQGLEFLIYFQGNSAPDKSGLPSDRFSAERTGGSVSTLTIQRTQQEDSAVYLCASSPLAAGGETQYFGPGTRLLVL.

This clonotype was seen at least ten times. J is TRBJ2-7 and V is TRBV4-1, with 7 bases aligning to TRBD2. This CDR3 is built from 15 residues. Looked up from germline, CDR1 is MGHRA and CDR2 is YSYEKL. The ends lost 0 bases at V and 6 bases at J; junction bases unmatched: 8. CDR3 bases: TGCGCCAGCAGCCAAGATGGGAGGGATCTGGGCGAGCAGTACTTC. Translating it yields CASSQDGRDLGEQYF.

This clonotype was seen a few times. The rearrangement uses TRBV2 and TRBJ2-2; a weak D match, TRBD1 (5 bases). The germline V and J ends were trimmed by 4 bases and 7 bases, with 19 bases remaining between them. The length of the CDR3 is 16 residues. Germline lookup yields CDR1 SNHLY and CDR2 FYNNEI. The CDR3 region is CASSARTDSRGGELFF. The CDR3 coding sequence is TGTGCCAGCAGTGCGCGCACAGACAGTAGGGGCGGGGAGCTGTTTTTT.

The sample holds a few counts of this clonotype. V is TRBV11-3 and J is TRBJ1-1; D might be TRBD1 (5 bases). Trimming removed 5 bases at V and 6 bases at J, with 10 bases between. The CDR3 has 12 residues. Per germline, CDR1 SGHNT and CDR2 YENEEA. Here the CDR3 DNA reads TGTGCCAGCAGCGGCGGGGGATCTGAAGCTTTCTTT. It yields the protein CASSGGGSEAFF. Looking up the rest from reference TRBV11-3 and TRBJ1-1 gives the full variable domain: EAGVVQSPRYKIIEKKQPVAFWCNPISGHNTLYWYLQNLGQGPELLIRYENEEAVDDSQLPKDRFSAERLKGVDSTLKIQPAELGDSAVYLCASSGGGSEAFFGQGTRLTVV.

This clonotype was observed a few times. The V gene is TRBV24-1, the J gene TRBJ2-3; 12 bases line up with TRBD2. The J segment lost 0 bases and the V segment lost 5 bases, leaving 11 bases of the junction unmatched. CDR3 size: 19 residues. Germline CDR1 reads KGHDR; CDR2 reads SFDVKD. CDR3 sequence reads: CATSVLTGTSGSSTDTQYF. The CDR3 DNA follows: TGTGCCACCAGTGTCTTGACCGGGACTAGCGGGTCTAGCACAGATACGCAGTATTTT.

Note on this clonotype: A much more abundant neighbour one base away suggests this may be a read error. The CDR3 reads CASSQDSTSLYGYTF. CDR3 bases: TGCGCCAGCAGCCAAGACTCGACATCCCTCTATGGCTACACCTTC. The V gene is TRBV4-3, the J gene TRBJ1-2; no reliable D call. This CDR3 is 15 amino acids long. Trimming pared 0 bases from V and 4 bases from J, leaving 12 bases between. Germline V gene lookup returns CDR1 LGHNA and CDR2 YSLEER.

This clonotype was detected many times. J is TRBJ2-7 and V is TRBV19; D possibly corresponds to TRBD1 (6 bases). Germline CDR1 and CDR2: LNHDA and SQIVND (reference sequence). The CDR3 runs 15 residues. Between the trimmed V and J ends, which lost 5 bases and 0 bases, there was a span of 14 bases. In nucleotides, the CDR3 is TGTGCCAGTAGTCCCGGGCAGGGGTCCTCCTACGAGCAGTACTTC. Translating gives CASSPGQGSSYEQYF.